This TCR beta chain was sequenced in a study of blood T cell repertoires in COVID-19 (dated by TCRdb to between 2020 and 2021). Regarding the complete study: For ImmuneRACE Cohort 3, a participant was defined as recovered based on two consecutive negative NP/OP PCR tests, clearance by a healthcare professional, or resolution of symptoms. Where available, HLA class I and class II types were obtained from metadata supplied by the sample provider rather than from assay-based typing. A freely available public database, intended as a resource for researchers studying the immune response to SARS-CoV-2, is where the repertoires were released. The prospective study material was composed of cDNA or gDNA derived from T cells, B-cell-depleted T cells, or PBMCs. The dataset comprised deeply sampled blood TCRbeta repertoires from subjects exposed to, actively infected with, or recovered from COVID-19. The samples were drawn from two sources: the first 160 participants of the ongoing ImmuneRACE study, and 1,200 or so subjects contributed by 6 global collaborators. A de-identified subject ID, COVID-19 status, age in years and sex were almost always included in the sample metadata. Collaborator samples came from the United States, Italy and Spain and covered acute and convalescent phases of COVID-19. Beyond this particular receptor, the publication reports: How much clinical and demographic metadata was included differed by source and by participant, and the metadata was provided uncurated.

Participants in the prospective study were enrolled through a virtual design, were aged about 18 to 90 years, and lived in roughly 24 United States geographic areas. To assign participants to cohorts, the prospective study relied on clinical history that participants themselves reported in a screening survey and a study questionnaire. Each participant in the prospective study had whole blood, serum and a nasopharyngeal or oropharyngeal swab collected by mobile phlebotomists. Additional blood draws and questionnaires over an approximately two-month period could optionally be provided by prospective study participants. Prospective study blood samples were shipped either frozen or at room temperature before DNA extraction. V lost 1 base and J lost 5 bases; the stretch between them is 3 bases long. From its cysteine to its phenylalanine, the CDR3 spans 11 amino acids. Just CDR3 DNA is preserved here, 33 bases in frame from base 1. The germline V gene (reference sequence) specifies LGHDT as CDR1 and YNNKEL as CDR2.

The immunoSEQ Assay, a bias-controlled multiplex PCR, was used to amplify TCRbeta CDR3 regions from genomic DNA. In the source study's methods: The number of nucleated cells in each sample was estimated from the amplification of reference gene primers within the assay. To quantify the absolute abundance of each unique TCRbeta CDR3 rearrangement, sequence reads were collapsed and filtered. Productive Simpson clonality was computed per sample as the square root of Simpson's diversity index over productive rearrangements. The source is immuneACCESS, and TCRdb retained only in-frame sequences with V and J called. Part of the clones is not carried over; for the studies checked, unresolved V genes explain less than half of this, and the remainder is unexplained. D and trimming were read from the DNA, whereas the V and J calls and clone size are those reported in that table. This sample holds hundreds of thousands of clones; approximately 87% were observed only once. The ten largest clonotypes hold over 3% of the sample.

This clone was detected a few times. There is no known antigen for this receptor. No base quality values were provided; no much bigger clone lies one nucleotide off. The sequencing input was PBMCs or T cells enriched from blood (not recorded which). The receptor was derived from a woman in her forties or fifties in a cohort exposed to, infected with or recovered from COVID-19 (not recorded which). Here the chain combines TRBV3-1 (or the pseudogene TRBV3-2) and TRBJ2-7; the D gene identity is not certain. The CDR3 protein sequence reads: CASSQVNEQYF. Read as DNA, the sequence is TGTGCCAGCAGCCAAGTAAACGAGCAGTACTTC.